What follows is one T cell receptor beta chain and its context. Its specificity is not known. CDR1 and CDR2 (germline): SGHVS, FQNEAQ. V dropped 2 bases and J dropped 12 bases, with 14 bases sitting between them. CDR3 length: 12 amino acids. The source of the sample is a study of CD8+CD57+ T cells in acquired aplastic anemia. Study at large: Healthy donor sequencing depth: 10 million to 10.8 million CD4+, under 12 million CD8+ reads.

General study results and limits: Statistical testing detected no significant gap in CD8+ Simpson's diversity between patients and controls. Shared by patients and controls, almost 30 CD8+ CDR3s were abundant in patients.

CDR3 and TCR beta VDJ profiling relied on a genomic DNA template. MiXCR, applied by TCRdb to the reads, yields one record per CDR3 protein. The profile shows around 400,000 distinct CDR3 sequences, 65% to 75% of them singletons. Sequenced input: sorted CD4+, CD8+, or CD8+CD57+ T cells (not recorded which) from PBMCs. V gene TRBV7-8 combines with J gene TRBJ2-7; no clear D gene. This receptor was taken from a human donor in good health, serving as a control. The CDR3 is CASSLRPLESYF. The CDR3 DNA reads TGTGCCAGCAGCTTACGCCCGTTGGAGTCGTACTTC.